This T cell receptor beta chain is drawn from a study of cytomegalovirus exposure and HLA in healthy donors. General study points: Analysis was performed later, and it showed HLA-associated TCR beta chains to be more clonally expanded than equally common others. Cytomegalovirus-associated TCR beta chains were listed, numbering some 150.

The germline V gene encodes CDR1 MDHEN and CDR2 SYDVKM. The CDR3 is 15 residues long. V lost 4 bases to trimming and J lost 0 bases, with 11 bases between them. The PCR ran on 60 Vbeta and 13 Jbeta primers. Sequenced by immunoSEQ multiplex PCR; TCRdb stores in-frame clones only, minus some. This sample carries about 150,000 clones, 70% to 80% of them seen once, and the ten largest clones take roughly 4%. A note on this clone: No antigen is known for it.

The clonotype originates from a human donor in good health. The chain combines TRBV28 with TRBJ2-3; a weak D match, TRBD2 (6 bases). Sample: PBMCs. CDR3 DNA sequence: TGTGCCAGCAGTTCAGGGAGGAGGAGCACAGATACGCAGTATTTT. Translated, it gives CASSSGRRSTDTQYF.